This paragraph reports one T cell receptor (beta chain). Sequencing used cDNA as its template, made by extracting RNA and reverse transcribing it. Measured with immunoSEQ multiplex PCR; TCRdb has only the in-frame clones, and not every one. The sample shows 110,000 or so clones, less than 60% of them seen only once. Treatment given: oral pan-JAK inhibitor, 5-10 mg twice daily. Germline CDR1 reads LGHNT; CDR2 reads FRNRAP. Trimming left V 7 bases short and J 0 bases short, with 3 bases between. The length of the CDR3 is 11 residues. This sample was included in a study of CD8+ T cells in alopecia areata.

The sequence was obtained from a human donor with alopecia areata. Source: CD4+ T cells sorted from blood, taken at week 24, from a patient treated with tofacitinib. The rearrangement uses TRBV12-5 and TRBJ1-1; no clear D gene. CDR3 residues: CASVLNTEAFF. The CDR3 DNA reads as TGTGCTAGTGTCCTGAACACTGAAGCTTTCTTT.